In this sample, the clone carrying this T cell receptor (beta chain) turned up many times. The antigen is undetermined. With iRepertoire HTBI primers and Arm-PCR of CDR3 regions, TCR beta libraries were built. MiXCR, run by TCRdb on the multiplex PCR reads, gives a single entry per CDR3 protein. In the table there are roughly 500,000 distinct CDR3 sequences, around 12% of which are singletons. This record comes from a study of regulatory T cells in long-lasting Graves disease. Specified time point: newly diagnosed GD, antithyroid drugs for less than 3 months. RNA extracted from PBMCs served as the sequencing template. The CDR3 runs 15 residues. Germline V gene lookup returns CDR1 MDHEN and CDR2 SYDVKM. V lost 7 bases to trimming and J lost 0 bases, with 12 bases between them. Notes on the study in general: TRBV28 was favored in persistent disease, as were TRBJ1-2 and TRBJ2-5.

The data were also submitted as part of a second study, on T cells in Graves' hyperthyroidism and ophthalmopathy. That paper states: Stable hyperthyroidism was separated from ophthalmopathy by a model based on 13 V-J features.

V usage is TRBV28 and J usage is TRBJ1-4, with unresolved D. Specimen: peripheral blood mononuclear cells (PBMCs), collected at new diagnosis, from a patient treated with antithyroid drugs. This clonotype was obtained from a woman under 40 with Graves disease. CDR3 coding DNA: TGTGCCAGCAAAGGCGGCGACTCAACTAATGAAAAACTGTTTTTT. It translates to CASKGGDSTNEKLFF.